The 17 T cell receptor beta chains presented below share a single source sample, sequenced in a study of CD8+CD57+ T cells in acquired aplastic anemia (dated by TCRdb to the late 2010s). The instrument was an Illumina HiSeq 2000. TCR beta VDJ combination and CDR3 sequence profiling used genomic DNA as the template. Using fastp at Q25 and MiXCR, TCRdb reprocessed the public reads and kept productive beta chains. For every CDR3 protein sequence, its rows merge into one entry that carries the most common genes and DNA. This sample lists 150,000 to 200,000 distinct CDR3 sequences; 35% to 55% were detected once. The biggest ten clones account for 0.8% to 1.1% of the sample. The sequencing sample was made of sorted CD4+, CD8+, or CD8+CD57+ T cells (not recorded which) from PBMCs. Receptor source: a human donor in good health.

This clonotype has ten or more counts. The rearrangement uses TRBV7-9 and TRBJ1-5, with no clear D. From germline, CDR1 is SEHNR and CDR2 FQNEAQ (reference sequence). This CDR3 contains 13 residues. The V end lost 1 base, the J end lost 3 bases, and 4 bases lay between the germline ends. CDR3 nucleotide sequence: TGTGCCAGCAGCTTAGAAGACAATCAGCCCCAGCATTTT. Translation: CASSLEDNQPQHF.

This clonotype was found many times. The chain uses TRBV19 and TRBJ2-2, with D maybe TRBD1 (5 bases). Germline V gene data show CDR1 as LNHDA and CDR2 as SQIVND (reference sequence). Trimming left V 6 bases short and J 5 bases short, with 7 bases between. The CDR3 runs to 12 residues. The CDR3 region has the DNA TGTGCCAGTAGCCAGGGTACCGGGGAGCTGTTTTTT. Protein sequence: CASSQGTGELFF.

This clonotype was recorded many times. The V gene is TRBV4-1, the J gene TRBJ2-3, with D possibly TRBD2 on 5 matching bases. V shed 1 base and J shed 1 base, with 18 bases lying between them. This CDR3 is built from 18 residues. CDR1 MGHRA and CDR2 YSYEKL come from the germline V gene. Written as DNA, the CDR3 is TGCGCCAGCAGCCAAGGCGACGGTGCCGCGAGGGGCACAGATACGCAGTATTTT. Translation gives CASSQGDGAARGTDTQYF.

The chain employs TRBV4-1 and TRBJ2-7, with D perhaps TRBD2 (6 bases). The CDR3 extends over 13 amino acids. V lost 1 base, J lost 4 bases, and 8 bases lay in between. Germline V gene sequence: CDR1 MGHRA, CDR2 YSYEKL. The CDR3 is CASSQVRGYEQYF. CDR3 coding DNA: TGCGCCAGCAGCCAAGTTCGGGGGTACGAGCAGTACTTC.

V is TRBV2 and J is TRBJ2-1; D ambiguous. The CDR3 extends over 12 amino acids. In germline, CDR1 is SNHLY, CDR2 FYNNEI. V was shortened by 5 bases and J by 10 bases, with 12 bases between the two germline ends. CDR3 amino acids: CASSLAGLEQFF. The CDR3 DNA reads TGTGCCAGCAGTTTAGCCGGGCTAGAGCAGTTCTTC.

The chain recombines TRBV7-9 with TRBJ2-7, with D perhaps TRBD1 (5 bases). The CDR3 has 15 amino acids. The germline CDR1 and CDR2 sequences are SEHNR and FQNEAQ (reference sequence). Trimming shortened V by 1 base and J by 2 bases, and 12 bases separated the two germline ends. The DNA of the CDR3 is TGTGCCAGCAGCTTAGGACAGAACCCCACCTACGAGCAGTACTTC. As protein: CASSLGQNPTYEQYF.

Turning to this clonotype: An end of the junction does not agree with germline; a read error may underlie this. The chain combines TRBV7-6 with TRBJ2-5, with TRBD2 identical over 8 bases. Germline-derived CDR1 and CDR2 are SGHVS and FNYEAQ. The CDR3 sequence is 14 residues long. CDR3 nucleotides: TGTGCCAGCAGCGTAGCGGGGTGGAAAGAGACCCAGTACTTC. Translating it yields CASSVAGWKETQYF.

This clonotype appeared many times. The J gene is TRBJ1-2, the V gene TRBV5-1; D is ambiguous. In germline, CDR1 is SGHRS, CDR2 YFSETQ. The CDR3 consists of 13 residues. V lost 1 base and J 3 bases, leaving 7 bases between the germline ends. The CDR3 region has the DNA TGCGCCAGCAGCTTGACCGATTACTATGGCTACACCTTC. Translating gives CASSLTDYYGYTF.

V gene TRBV10-3 combines with J gene TRBJ2-3; D ambiguous. The V end was cut by 4 bases, the J end by 2 bases, with 13 bases between. The CDR3 runs 15 residues. Germline loops: CDR1 ENHRY, CDR2 SYGVKD. The CDR3 DNA reads TGTGCCATCAGTGCTAGAGACCTAGTCACAGATACGCAGTATTTT. It encodes CAISARDLVTDTQYF.

The rearrangement uses TRBV4-1 and TRBJ1-3, with 7 bases fitting TRBD1. Germline assignment: CDR1 MGHRA and CDR2 YSYEKL. Trimming cost V 3 bases and J 2 bases; bases outside gene matches: 4. CDR3 length: 15 residues. The CDR3 bases are TGCGCCAGCAGCCACGACAGGGCAGCTGGAAACACCATATATTTT. It translates to CASSHDRAAGNTIYF.

The genes are TRBV10-1 and TRBJ2-7; 7 bases line up with TRBD2. V was clipped by 6 bases and J by 4 bases; unmatched bases: 9. The V gene's germline CDR1 is WNHNN and CDR2 SYGVQD (reference sequence). The CDR3 spans 14 residues. The CDR3 DNA reads as TGCGCCAGCAGCTTGTACGCGGGAGCTTACGAGCAGTACTTC. This encodes CASSLYAGAYEQYF.

The gene calls are TRBV5-5 and TRBJ1-1; no clear D. The CDR3 covers 14 residues. Germline lookup yields CDR1 SGHKS and CDR2 YYEKEE (reference sequence). Between the trimmed V and J ends, which lost 0 bases and 6 bases, there was a span of 12 bases. CDR3 sequence: CASSLVSTRPEAFF. The CDR3 nucleotides read TGTGCCAGCAGCTTGGTATCCACCCGACCTGAAGCTTTCTTT.

This clonotype has at least ten counts. The genes are TRBV11-2 and TRBJ2-7; 7 bases are shared with TRBD1. The CDR3 runs 14 residues. V dropped 1 base and J dropped 4; count of bases not matched to a gene: 4. Per the germline V gene, CDR1 is SGHAT and CDR2 is FQNNGV. CDR3 in DNA: TGTGCCAGCAGCTTAGTTGGGACAGTTTACGAGCAGTACTTC. Protein sequence: CASSLVGTVYEQYF.

Ten or more counts support this clonotype. The CDR3 here is CSVKLGGPSTDTQYF. In DNA, the CDR3 is TGCAGCGTCAAGCTTGGGGGCCCTAGCACAGATACGCAGTATTTT. The rearrangement joins TRBV29-1 to TRBJ2-3, with a weak D call TRBD1 (6 bases). V lost 6 bases and J 0 bases, leaving 16 bases between the germline ends. CDR1 and CDR2 from the germline V gene are SQVTM and ANQGSEA. This CDR3 has 15 amino acids.

Of note for this clonotype: A clone one base away is much larger, so this may be a read error. The V gene is TRBV7-8, the J gene TRBJ2-1, with D perhaps matching TRBD2 (5 bases). Trimming shortened V by 4 bases and J by 8 bases, and 15 bases separated the two germline ends. This CDR3 is built from 14 residues. Germline V gene data show CDR1 as SGHVS and CDR2 as FQNEAQ. The CDR3 reads CASSSVLIGDEQFF. The CDR3 DNA sequence: TGTGCCAGCAGCTCAGTTTTAATCGGGGATGAGCAGTTCTTC.

Many counts were recorded for this clonotype. This chain joins TRBV7-7 and TRBJ2-1, with unresolved D. The CDR3 length is 13 residues. CDR1 is SSHAT, CDR2 FNYEAQ, per germline (reference sequence). V lost 4 bases and J 4 bases, leaving 8 bases between the germline ends. CDR3 residues: CASSSQGYNEQFF. The CDR3 DNA follows: TGTGCCAGCAGCTCGCAAGGATACAATGAGCAGTTCTTC.

The chain employs TRBV15 and TRBJ2-5; D not resolved. The CDR3 is 13 amino acids. Trimming removed 5 bases at V and 2 bases at J, with 9 bases between. CDR1 and CDR2 (germline): LNHNV, YYDKDF (reference sequence). CDR3 protein: CATSSYTQETQYF. The CDR3 DNA sequence: TGTGCCACCAGCTCATACACGCAAGAGACCCAGTACTTC.